Described below is a single T cell receptor beta chain sequence and its context. Its recognized antigen is unknown. No much larger clonotype is one base removed from it; base qualities were not supplied. CDR1 and CDR2 (SGHNT, YYREEE) derive from the germline V gene (reference sequence). The CDR3 runs 15 amino acids, cysteine and phenylalanine included. The kept DNA is CDR3 alone, 45 bases in frame from the first base. V is cut by 4 bases and J by 0 bases, and the space between the germline ends is 12 bases. The immunoSEQ Assay, a bias-controlled multiplex PCR, was used to amplify TCRbeta CDR3 regions from genomic DNA. Concerning the study's data processing: Within the assay, amplification of reference gene primers was used to estimate how many nucleated cells each sample contained. Sequence reads were collapsed and filtered to measure the absolute abundance of every unique TCRbeta CDR3 rearrangement. For each sample, productive Simpson clonality was calculated as the square root of Simpson's diversity index over productive rearrangements. TCRdb retrieved this table from immuneACCESS and kept in-frame rearrangements only. Not all clones are present; in checked studies, unresolved V genes account for under half, and no reason is known for the remainder. V and J calls and clone size are given by that table; D and trimming were obtained from the DNA. Here the sample has a few hundred thousand clones; about 90% occur a single time. Clones ranked in the top ten supply 1.5% to 2% of the sample.

This sample is drawn from a study of blood T cell repertoires in COVID-19 (TCRdb year 2020). Study-level background: Collaborator samples came from the United States, Italy and Spain and covered acute and convalescent phases of COVID-19. The repertoires were made available in a free public database intended to serve as a resource for research on the immune response to SARS-CoV-2. Deeply sampled blood TCRbeta repertoires from subjects exposed to, actively infected with, or recovered from COVID-19 were included in the dataset. The sample metadata nearly always contained a de-identified subject ID, COVID-19 status, age in years and sex. The samples were drawn from two sources: the first 160 participants of the ongoing ImmuneRACE study, and 1,200 or so subjects contributed by 6 global collaborators. The material from the prospective study consisted of cDNA or gDNA derived from T cells, B-cell-depleted T cells, or PBMCs. HLA class I and class II types, where available, came from metadata supplied by the sample provider rather than from assay-based typing.

General conclusions and limits of the study: How much clinical and demographic metadata was included differed by source and by participant, and the metadata was provided uncurated.

Whole blood was collected in K2EDTA tubes by collaborating institutions according to the institutions' own protocols. For TCRbeta analysis, collaborator samples were shipped as frozen whole blood, as isolated PBMCs, or as DNA extracted from either sample type. The chain joins TRBV5-4 to TRBJ2-3; the D gene cannot be resolved reliably. The source of this sequence is a man aged 35-49 years with active or convalescent COVID-19. Source material: peripheral blood. The nucleotide sequence is given as TGTGCCAGCAGCACACCGTCGAAAAGCACAGATACGCAGTATTTT. Translation gives CASSTPSKSTDTQYF. The entire variable domain, with the stretches around the CDR3 drawn from the reference TRBV5-4 and TRBJ2-3 proteins, is ETGVTQSPTHLIKTRGQQVTLRCSSQSGHNTVSWYQQALGQGPQFIFQYYREEENGRGNFPPRFSGLQFPNYSSELNVNALELDDSALYLCASSTPSKSTDTQYFGPGTRLTVL.